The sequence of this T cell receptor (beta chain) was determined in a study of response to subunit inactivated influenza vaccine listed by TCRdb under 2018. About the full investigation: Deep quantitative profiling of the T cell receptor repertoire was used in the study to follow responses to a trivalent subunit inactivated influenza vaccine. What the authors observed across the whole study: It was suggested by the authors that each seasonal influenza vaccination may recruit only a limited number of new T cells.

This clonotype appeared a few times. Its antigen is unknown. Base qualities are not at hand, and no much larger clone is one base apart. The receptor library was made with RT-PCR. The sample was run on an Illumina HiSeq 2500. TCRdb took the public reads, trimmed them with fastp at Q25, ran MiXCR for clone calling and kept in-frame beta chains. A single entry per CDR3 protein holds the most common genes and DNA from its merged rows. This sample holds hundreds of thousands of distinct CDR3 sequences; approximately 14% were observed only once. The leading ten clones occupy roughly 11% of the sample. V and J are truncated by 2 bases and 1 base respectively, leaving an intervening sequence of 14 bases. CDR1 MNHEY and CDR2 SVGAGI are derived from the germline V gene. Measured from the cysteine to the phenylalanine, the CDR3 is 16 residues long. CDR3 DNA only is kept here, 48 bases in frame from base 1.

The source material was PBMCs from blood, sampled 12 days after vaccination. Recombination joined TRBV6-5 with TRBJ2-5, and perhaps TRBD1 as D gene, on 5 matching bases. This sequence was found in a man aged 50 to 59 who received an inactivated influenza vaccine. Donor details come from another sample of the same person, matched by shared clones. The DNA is TGTGCCAGCAGTTACAGCAACAGGAGATTCCAAGAGACCCAGTACTTC. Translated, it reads CASSYSNRRFQETQYF.